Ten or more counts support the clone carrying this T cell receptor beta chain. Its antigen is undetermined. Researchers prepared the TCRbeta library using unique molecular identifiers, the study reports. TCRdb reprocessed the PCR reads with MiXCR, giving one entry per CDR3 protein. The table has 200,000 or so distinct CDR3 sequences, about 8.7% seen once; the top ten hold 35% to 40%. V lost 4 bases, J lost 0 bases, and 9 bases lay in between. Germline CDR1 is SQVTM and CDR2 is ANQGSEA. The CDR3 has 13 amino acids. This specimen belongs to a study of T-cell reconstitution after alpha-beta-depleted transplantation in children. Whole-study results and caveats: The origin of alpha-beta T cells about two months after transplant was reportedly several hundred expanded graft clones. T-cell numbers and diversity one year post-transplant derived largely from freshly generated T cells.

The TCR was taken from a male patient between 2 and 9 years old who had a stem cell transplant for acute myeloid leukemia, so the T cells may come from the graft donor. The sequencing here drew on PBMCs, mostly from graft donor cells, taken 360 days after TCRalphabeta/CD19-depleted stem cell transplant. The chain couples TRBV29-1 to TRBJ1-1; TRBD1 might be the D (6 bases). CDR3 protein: CSVAGTLNTEAFF. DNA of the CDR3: TGCAGCGTTGCTGGGACACTGAACACTGAAGCTTTCTTT.